These 31 T cell receptor beta chains came from one sample sequenced in a study of cytomegalovirus exposure and HLA in healthy donors. 60 Vbeta and 13 Jbeta primers were used in PCR. Sequenced by immunoSEQ multiplex PCR; TCRdb stores in-frame clones only, minus some. The profile shows about 200,000 clones, around 77% of them singletons. The source material was PBMCs. All receptors derive from a man aged 25-45 years in good health and CMV-seronegative.

V gene TRBV28 combines with J gene TRBJ2-1; D not certain. V gave up 6 bases and J gave up 1 base, with 10 bases separating them. From germline, CDR1 is MDHEN and CDR2 SYDVKM. The CDR3 is 14 residues long. Here the CDR3 reads CASRSGWSYNEQFF. For the CDR3, the DNA is TGTGCCAGCAGGTCGGGTTGGTCCTACAATGAGCAGTTCTTC.

The chain has TRBV18 and TRBJ2-7, with 12 bases matching TRBD1. The CDR3 is 14 amino acids. CDR1 KGHSH and CDR2 LQKENI come from the germline V gene. V dropped 1 base and J dropped 6; count of bases not matched to a gene: 1. The CDR3 loop is CASSPRDRGREQYF. The CDR3 DNA reads TGTGCCAGCTCACCACGGGACAGGGGGCGCGAGCAGTACTTC.

The J gene is TRBJ1-5, the V gene TRBV9, with TRBD1 matching over 9 bases. This CDR3 has 14 amino acids. V gave up 7 bases and J gave up 0 bases; unmatched junction bases: 2. The germline V gene has CDR1 SGDLS and CDR2 YYNGEE. The CDR3 coding sequence is TGTGCCAGCGGACAGGGGTATAGCAATCAGCCCCAGCATTTT. This gives the protein CASGQGYSNQPQHF.

There are a few counts of this clone. J is TRBJ2-1 and V is TRBV5-1, with D perhaps TRBD2 (5 bases). Trimming pared 2 bases from V and 2 bases from J, leaving 8 bases between. The CDR3 spans 14 residues. Germline assignment: CDR1 SGHRS and CDR2 YFSETQ. The CDR3 region is CASSLSGAYNEQFF. CDR3 nucleotides: TGCGCCAGCAGCTTAAGCGGAGCCTACAATGAGCAGTTCTTC. Together with reference TRBV5-1 and TRBJ2-1, the CDR3 gives the full variable domain: KAGVTQTPRYLIKTRGQQVTLSCSPISGHRSVSWYQQTPGQGLQFLFEYFSETQRNKGNFPGRFSGRQFSNSRSEMNVSTLELGDSALYLCASSLSGAYNEQFFGPGTRLTVL.

The chain has TRBV5-1 and TRBJ2-5; 12 bases fit TRBD2. There are 16 residues in the CDR3. Germline V gene lookup returns CDR1 SGHRS and CDR2 YFSETQ. Trimming cost V 4 bases and J 5 bases; bases outside gene matches: 9. Written as DNA, the CDR3 is TGCGCCAGCAGCCGGGCGACTAGCGGGAGCGGGGAGACCCAGTACTTC. This codes for CASSRATSGSGETQYF.

This clone was seen a single time. This rearrangement joins TRBV28 to TRBJ2-5; the D gene is possibly TRBD1 (5 bases). Germline CDR1 is MDHEN and CDR2 is SYDVKM. The CDR3 length is 14 residues. V was pared by 4 bases and J by 1 base, with 10 bases between. The CDR3 here is CASSSSGSQETQYF. DNA for the CDR3: TGTGCCAGCAGTTCCTCAGGGTCCCAAGAGACCCAGTACTTC. The variable domain in full, with the rest retrieved from reference TRBV28 and TRBJ2-5, is DVKVTQSSRYLVKRTGEKVFLECVQDMDHENMFWYRQDPGLGLRLIYFSYDVKMKEKGDIPEGYSVSREKKERFSLILESASTNQTSMYLCASSSSGSQETQYFGPGTRLLVL.

The rearrangement uses TRBV18 and TRBJ2-3; 7 bases are a match to TRBD1. The CDR3 is 17 amino acids. J gave up 0 bases and V 3 bases, and 9 bases lay outside the gene matches. Germline CDR1 is KGHSH and CDR2 is LQKENI. The CDR3 sequence is CASSPLETGPSTDTQYF. DNA of the CDR3: TGTGCCAGCTCACCGCTTGAGACAGGGCCAAGCACAGATACGCAGTATTTT.

The chain joins TRBV27 to TRBJ2-3, with TRBD2 matching over 7 bases. Germline trimming cut 2 bases from V and 2 bases from J; bases unmatched to any gene: 7. The CDR3 totals 16 residues. The germline gives CDR1 MNHEY, CDR2 SMNVEV (reference sequence). CDR3 amino acids: CASSLIAGRNTDTQYF. The CDR3 coding sequence is TGTGCCAGCAGTTTAATAGCGGGTCGGAACACAGATACGCAGTATTTT.

The rearrangement uses TRBV28 and TRBJ1-1; D gene unclear. V was shortened by 4 bases and J by 1 base, with 19 bases between the two germline ends. The CDR3 runs 17 residues. Looked up from germline, CDR1 is MDHEN and CDR2 is SYDVKM. Written as DNA, the CDR3 is TGTGCCAGCAGTTCCCGTTTGTGGGCGAACACGAACACTGAAGCTTTCTTT. Encoded protein: CASSSRLWANTNTEAFF.

J is TRBJ2-7 and V is TRBV4-1; TRBD1 might be the D (6 bases). Germline CDR1 MGHRA, CDR2 YSYEKL. The CDR3 length is 15 residues. V lost 0 bases, J lost 2 bases, and 11 bases lay in between. The CDR3 is CASSQEPTGTYEQYF. CDR3 DNA: TGCGCCAGCAGCCAAGAACCCACAGGGACCTACGAGCAGTACTTC.

The genes are TRBV23-1 and TRBJ2-7, with 7 bases identical to TRBD1. TRBV23-1 is annotated as an ORF whose role is uncertain. J was trimmed by 4 bases and V by 4 bases; bases with no gene match: 7. This CDR3 is 14 amino acids long. The CDR3 region has the DNA TGCGCCAGCAGTCCCAACCCCAGGGGGTACGAGCAGTACTTC. This translates into CASSPNPRGYEQYF.

This sequence joins TRBV10-2 and TRBJ1-5, with a possible D match to TRBD1 (6 bases). V lost 6 bases and J lost 3, with 15 bases in between. The CDR3 is 15 amino acids. Germline V CDR1 and CDR2: WSHSY, SAAADI. In DNA form, the CDR3 reads TGCGCCAGCAGCGAGGGACACCCCCTCAATCAGCCCCAGCATTTT. Translation gives CASSEGHPLNQPQHF.

This chain joins TRBV5-5 and TRBJ1-2, with 10 bases lining up with TRBD1. The CDR3 sequence is 16 residues long. V was clipped by 0 bases and J by 4 bases; unmatched bases: 6. Germline CDR1 reads SGHKS; CDR2 reads YYEKEE (reference sequence). CDR3 loop: CASSLAPTGGGYGYTF. The CDR3 nucleotides read TGTGCCAGCAGCTTGGCCCCGACAGGGGGCGGCTATGGCTACACCTTC.

The V call is TRBV4-1, the J call TRBJ2-7; 7 bases match TRBD2. The CDR3 extends over 16 amino acids. Germline-derived CDR1 and CDR2 are MGHRA and YSYEKL. With 2 bases clipped from V and 4 bases from J, the junction kept 11 bases outside the gene matches. CDR3 amino acids: CASSQSWGGDRYEQYF. The CDR3 DNA reads as TGCGCCAGCAGCCAATCCTGGGGAGGGGATAGATACGAGCAGTACTTC.

The chain joins TRBV9 to TRBJ1-6, with a weak D call TRBD1 (5 bases). This CDR3 has 14 residues. The ends were cut back, 4 bases at V and 2 bases at J, with 7 bases in the middle. CDR1 and CDR2 (germline): SGDLS, YYNGEE. CDR3 amino acids: CASSPGAYNSPLHF. CDR3 nucleotides: TGTGCCAGCAGCCCGGGGGCCTATAATTCACCCCTCCACTTT.

This chain uses TRBV29-1 with TRBJ1-1; 8 nucleotides align to TRBD1. This CDR3 region has 11 residues. Germline CDR1 SQVTM, CDR2 ANQGSEA. CDR3 residues: CSGGQGSEAFF. CDR3 nucleotides: TGCAGTGGAGGACAGGGTTCTGAAGCTTTCTTT.

The chain employs TRBV10-2 and TRBJ2-7, with 7 positions matching TRBD2. V lost 4 bases and J lost 0; bases outside the gene matches: 12. This CDR3 has 17 amino acids. Germline V gives CDR1 WSHSY, CDR2 SAAADI. The CDR3 protein is CASSGRSTAGVSYEQYF. DNA for the CDR3: TGCGCCAGCAGTGGACGTAGCACGGCGGGAGTCTCCTACGAGCAGTACTTC.

The chain employs TRBV16 and TRBJ1-3; a weak D match, TRBD1 (5 bases). The CDR3 loop spans 13 amino acids. Per the germline V gene, CDR1 is KGHSY and CDR2 is FQNENV. Trimming pared 1 base from V and 8 bases from J, leaving 9 bases between. The chain's CDR3 is CASSQWPGDTIYF. CDR3 nucleotide sequence: TGTGCCAGCAGCCAATGGCCGGGGGACACCATATATTTT.

V and J are TRBV10-3 and TRBJ2-7; 7 bases map to TRBD1. The V gene's germline CDR1 is ENHRY and CDR2 SYGVKD. This CDR3 spans 15 amino acids. The J segment lost 3 bases and the V segment lost 4 bases, leaving 9 bases of the junction unmatched. This chain's CDR3 is CAISGRQGAVYEQYF. CDR3 DNA sequence: TGTGCCATCAGTGGTCGACAGGGAGCGGTCTACGAGCAGTACTTC.

The chain uses TRBV19 and TRBJ1-5; TRBD1 might be the D (5 bases). The germline CDR1 and CDR2 sequences are LNHDA and SQIVND (reference sequence). This CDR3 has 15 amino acids. V was cut by 7 bases and J by 3 bases, with 16 bases left in between. The CDR3 DNA reads as TGTGCCAGTACCGACCGGGGGGGGTTCAATCAGCCCCAGCATTTT. The encoded protein is CASTDRGGFNQPQHF. The variable domain in full, completed from reference TRBV19 and TRBJ1-5, reads DGGITQSPKYLFRKEGQNVTLSCEQNLNHDAMYWYRQDPGQGLRLIYYSQIVNDFQKGDIAEGYSVSREKKESFPLTVTSAQKNPTAFYLCASTDRGGFNQPQHFGDGTRLSIL.

V is TRBV13 and J is TRBJ2-3, with a tentative D call TRBD2 (6 bases). Trimming took 10 bases from V and 4 from J, leaving 12 bases between them. The germline V gene has CDR1 PRHDT and CDR2 FYEKMQ (reference sequence). The CDR3 runs 12 residues. The CDR3 DNA sequence: TGTGCCATCCGGTCGGGAGCAGATACGCAGTATTTT. Its translation: CAIRSGADTQYF.

The chain has TRBV5-6 and TRBJ2-5; the D is unclear. The CDR3 is made up of 15 amino acids. Germline CDR1 and CDR2: SGHDT and YYEEEE. V lost 2 bases and J 1 base, leaving 12 bases between the germline ends. CDR3 in DNA: TGTGCCAGCAGCTTAAGCTGGCAGGCCCAAGAGACCCAGTACTTC. This gives the protein CASSLSWQAQETQYF.

J is TRBJ1-6 and V is TRBV9; possibly TRBD1 for D (6 bases). Looked up from germline, CDR1 is SGDLS and CDR2 is YYNGEE. Trimming cost V 0 bases and J 8 bases, with 9 bases left between them. The CDR3 has 14 amino acids. The CDR3 loop is CASSVEGGDSPLHF. The DNA for the CDR3 is TGTGCCAGCAGCGTAGAGGGGGGGGATTCACCCCTCCACTTT.

The chain has TRBV15 and TRBJ1-5; a possible D gene is TRBD1 (5 bases). The CDR3 consists of 16 residues. V was pared by 0 bases and J by 7 bases, with 16 bases between. Per the germline V gene, CDR1 is LNHNV and CDR2 is YYDKDF (reference sequence). CDR3 sequence (DNA): TGTGCCACCAGCAGAGATCTTGGAGGGGCGGGACAGCCCCAGCATTTT. Translating it yields CATSRDLGGAGQPQHF.

The CDR3 protein is CASSLMGAGQSDTQYF. CDR3 bases: TGTGCCAGCAGTTTAATGGGGGCAGGTCAATCAGATACGCAGTATTTT. The chain joins TRBV28 to TRBJ2-3; D might be TRBD1 (6 bases). The CDR3 is 16 residues long. Per germline, CDR1 MDHEN and CDR2 SYDVKM. Trimming removed 2 bases at V and 4 bases at J, with 16 bases between.

The chain couples TRBV21-1 to TRBJ1-4; the table gives TRBD1 as D, unverified against the DNA. TRBV21-1 is a recognized pseudogene. This CDR3 is 15 amino acids long. The CDR3 DNA reads TGTGCCAGCAGCCTTCGGACAGAGAATAATGAAAAACTGTTTTTT. It encodes CASSLRTENNEKLFF.

CDR3 bases: TGTGCCAGCAGGGTAACTCGACAGGGGAGCCATGGCTACACCTTC. It codes for CASRVTRQGSHGYTF. This sequence joins TRBV27 and TRBJ1-2; 8 bases match TRBD1. This CDR3 comprises 15 residues. V lost 6 bases to trimming and J lost 6 bases; unmatched junction nucleotides: 12. Germline loops: CDR1 MNHEY, CDR2 SMNVEV (reference sequence).

V usage is TRBV7-9 and J usage is TRBJ2-7; 8 nucleotides match TRBD1. This CDR3 has 13 amino acids. Per the germline V gene, CDR1 is SEHNR and CDR2 is FQNEAQ (reference sequence). V dropped 6 bases and J dropped 3; count of bases not matched to a gene: 4. The CDR3 reads CASSTDRVYEQYF. The CDR3 DNA is TGTGCCAGCAGTACGGACAGGGTCTACGAGCAGTACTTC.

This clone was seen once. Sequence at one end of the junction differs from germline and may be a read error. The V call is TRBV29-1, the J call TRBJ2-7; D perhaps matches TRBD2 (6 bases). From germline, CDR1 is SQVTM and CDR2 ANQGSEA. This CDR3 spans 14 amino acids. This CDR3 reads CSVESLGDSCEQYF. The CDR3 region has the DNA TGCAGCGTTGAATCTTTGGGGGACTCCTGCGAGCAGTACTTC.

The CDR3: CASRIETGRGYTF. CDR3 in DNA: TGTGCCAGCAGAATTGAGACAGGGCGCGGCTACACCTTC. The chain employs TRBV28 and TRBJ1-2, with TRBD1 matching over 7 bases. V lost 6 bases and J lost 8; bases outside the gene matches: 9. CDR1 and CDR2 from the germline V gene are MDHEN and SYDVKM. The CDR3 has 13 amino acids.

V and J are TRBV19 and TRBJ2-7, with TRBD1 matching 12 bases. CDR1 is LNHDA, CDR2 SQIVND, per germline (reference sequence). There are 17 residues in the CDR3. The V segment lost 3 bases and the J segment 2 bases; nucleotides outside the gene matches: 8. DNA for the CDR3: TGTGCCAGTAGTATTTCCGGGACAGGGGGCCTCACCTACGAGCAGTACTTC. It translates to CASSISGTGGLTYEQYF. Using reference TRBV19 and TRBJ2-7 for the parts outside the CDR3, the full variable domain is DGGITQSPKYLFRKEGQNVTLSCEQNLNHDAMYWYRQDPGQGLRLIYYSQIVNDFQKGDIAEGYSVSREKKESFPLTVTSAQKNPTAFYLCASSISGTGGLTYEQYFGPGTRLTVT.